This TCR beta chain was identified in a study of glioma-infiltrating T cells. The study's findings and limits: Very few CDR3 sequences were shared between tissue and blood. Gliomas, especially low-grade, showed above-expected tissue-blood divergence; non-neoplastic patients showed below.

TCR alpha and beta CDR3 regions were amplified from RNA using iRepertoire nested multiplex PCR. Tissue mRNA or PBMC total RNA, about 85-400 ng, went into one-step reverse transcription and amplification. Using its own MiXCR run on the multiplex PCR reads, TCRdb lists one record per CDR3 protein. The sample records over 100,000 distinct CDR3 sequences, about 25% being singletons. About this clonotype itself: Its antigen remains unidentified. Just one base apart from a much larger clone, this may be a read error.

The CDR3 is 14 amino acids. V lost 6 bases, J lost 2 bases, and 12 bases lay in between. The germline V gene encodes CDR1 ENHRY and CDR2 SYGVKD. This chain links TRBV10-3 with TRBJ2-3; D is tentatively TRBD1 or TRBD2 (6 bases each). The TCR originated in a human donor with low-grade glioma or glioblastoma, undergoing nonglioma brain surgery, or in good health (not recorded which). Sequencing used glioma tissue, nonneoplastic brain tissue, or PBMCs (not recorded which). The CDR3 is CAISRGGNTDTQYF. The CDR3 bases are TGTGCCATCAGCAGGGGCGGGAACACAGATACGCAGTATTTT.